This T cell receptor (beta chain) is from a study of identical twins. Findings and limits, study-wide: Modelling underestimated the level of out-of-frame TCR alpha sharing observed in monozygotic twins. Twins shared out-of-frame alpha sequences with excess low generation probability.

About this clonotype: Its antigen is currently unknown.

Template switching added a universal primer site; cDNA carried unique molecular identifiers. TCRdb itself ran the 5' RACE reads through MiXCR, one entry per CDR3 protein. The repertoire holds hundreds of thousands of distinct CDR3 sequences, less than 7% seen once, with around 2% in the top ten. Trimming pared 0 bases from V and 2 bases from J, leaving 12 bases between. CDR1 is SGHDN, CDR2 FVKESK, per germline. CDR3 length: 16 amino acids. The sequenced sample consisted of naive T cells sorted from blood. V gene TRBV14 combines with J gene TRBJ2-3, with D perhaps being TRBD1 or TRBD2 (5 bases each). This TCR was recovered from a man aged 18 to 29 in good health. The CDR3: CASSQDRGPPTDTQYF. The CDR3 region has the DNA TGTGCCAGCAGCCAAGATCGGGGACCACCCACAGATACGCAGTATTTT.